This T cell receptor beta chain was documented in a study of T cell responses to AZD1222 COVID-19 vaccine. Findings and limits, study-wide: The span of vaccine-associated CD4 TCRs extended across spike, with dominance at 160-218 and 743-854. In all cases, repertoires were sampled only after the peak T cell response. Spike-specific TCR breadth and depth went up after people got two AZD1222 doses. Among AZD1222 vaccinees, only five to seven were seropositive at baseline.

With regard to this clone: Antigen: not known.

Unmatched junction bases numbered 6, after V lost 5 bases and J lost 3 bases. CDR3 length: 16 amino acids. The germline gives CDR1 LGHDT, CDR2 YNNKEL (reference sequence). Libraries were prepared by immunoSEQ multiplex PCR; TCRdb keeps only in-frame clonotypes and omits some of them. Here the sample spans around 130,000 clones, more than 80% being singletons. The source of this sequence is an adult who received the MenACWY meningococcal vaccine as a control. This material consisted of peripheral blood, taken 28 days after the second dose of the MenACWY control vaccine. The V gene is TRBV3-1 (or the pseudogene TRBV3-2), the J gene TRBJ1-6, with 8 nucleotides matching TRBD1. CDR3 coding DNA: TGTGCCAGCAGCTTTGGACAGGGCAGCTATAATTCACCCCTCCACTTT. Amino acid sequence: CASSFGQGSYNSPLHF.